Listed below are T cell receptor beta chains from one sample, sequenced in a study of T cells after yellow fever vaccination. One entry per CDR3 protein, called by TCRdb with MiXCR from the 5' RACE reads. Among about 580,000 distinct CDR3 sequences listed, 17% were seen once. Source: PBMCs, taken more than 4 days after the first yellow fever vaccination. Receptor source: a young man who received the YFV17D yellow fever vaccine. Each CDR3 is given with its conserved first and last residue. Fields, in order: D gene, clone size, V gene, J gene, CDR3 protein, CDR3 DNA. The D gene is left open where the match is weak. Clone size is shown for a subset of rows, as once, few, many or a class of expanded clone.

d_call: TRBD2
clone_size: few
v_call: TRBV2
j_call: TRBJ2-1
cdr3_aa: CASSSSSGGAGEQFF
cdr3_nt: TGTGCCAGCAGTTCCTCTAGCGGGGGGGCAGGAGAGCAGTTCTTC

d_call: .
clone_size: .
v_call: TRBV7-9
j_call: TRBJ2-2
cdr3_aa: CASSITRDNPTGELFF
cdr3_nt: TGTGCCAGCAGCATAACTCGGGACAATCCCACCGGGGAGCTGTTTTTT

d_call: .
clone_size: .
v_call: TRBV27
j_call: TRBJ2-2
cdr3_aa: CASSVGLHGGELFF
cdr3_nt: TGTGCCAGCAGTGTGGGACTCCATGGCGGGGAGCTGTTTTTT

d_call: .
clone_size: few
v_call: TRBV30
j_call: TRBJ1-3
cdr3_aa: CAWSRPGESGNTIYF
cdr3_nt: TGTGCCTGGAGTCGACCAGGGGAATCTGGAAACACCATATATTTT

d_call: .
clone_size: .
v_call: TRBV29-1
j_call: TRBJ1-1
cdr3_aa: CSVEGAREAFF
cdr3_nt: TGCAGCGTTGAGGGGGCGCGTGAAGCTTTCTTT

d_call: TRBD1
clone_size: .
v_call: TRBV6-1
j_call: TRBJ2-7
cdr3_aa: CASSSRDRLIYEQYF
cdr3_nt: TGTGCCAGCAGTAGCCGGGACAGATTAATCTACGAGCAGTACTTC

d_call: .
clone_size: .
v_call: TRBV29-1
j_call: TRBJ2-2
cdr3_aa: CSVHHTGGTGELFF
cdr3_nt: TGCAGCGTTCACCACACTGGAGGGACCGGGGAGCTGTTTTTT

d_call: .
clone_size: few
v_call: TRBV5-6
j_call: TRBJ1-3
cdr3_aa: CASSLDRVVGNTIYF
cdr3_nt: TGTGCCAGCAGCTTGGACAGGGTGGTTGGAAACACCATATATTTT

d_call: TRBD1
clone_size: few
v_call: TRBV7-9
j_call: TRBJ1-2
cdr3_aa: CASSRGQGFDGYTF
cdr3_nt: TGTGCCAGCAGCCGCGGACAGGGATTTGATGGCTACACCTTC

d_call: .
clone_size: .
v_call: TRBV7-2
j_call: TRBJ1-5
cdr3_aa: CASSLTRGSQPQHF
cdr3_nt: TGTGCCAGCAGCTTAACCAGGGGTAGCCAGCCCCAGCATTTT

d_call: .
clone_size: many
v_call: TRBV7-2
j_call: TRBJ2-1
cdr3_aa: CASSLGAGRYNEQFF
cdr3_nt: TGTGCCAGCAGCTTAGGCGCGGGGCGGTACAATGAGCAGTTCTTC

d_call: TRBD2
clone_size: .
v_call: TRBV20-1
j_call: TRBJ2-1
cdr3_aa: CSAPLRTSGGGGEQFF
cdr3_nt: TGCAGTGCTCCCCTCCGGACTAGCGGGGGGGGAGGAGAGCAGTTCTTC

d_call: TRBD2
clone_size: .
v_call: TRBV5-1
j_call: TRBJ2-3
cdr3_aa: CASSQRTSSGGWTDTQYF
cdr3_nt: TGCGCCAGCAGCCAACGCACTTCTAGCGGGGGTTGGACAGATACGCAGTATTTT

d_call: .
clone_size: few
v_call: TRBV7-2
j_call: TRBJ2-2
cdr3_aa: CASSAGTTGELFF
cdr3_nt: TGTGCCAGCAGCGCGGGGACAACCGGGGAGCTGTTTTTT